This T cell receptor beta chain was observed in a study of T cell responses to AZD1222 COVID-19 vaccine (dated by TCRdb to the early 2020s). Regarding the complete study: AZD1222 recipients given second doses at about 4 weeks or at about 12 weeks were pooled, since spike-specific TCR depth and breadth were not found to differ between the two schedules. A total of about 230 trial participants underwent TCR sequencing, of whom 200 to 220 received two doses of AZD1222 and about 26 received two doses of the MenACWY control vaccine. Enrollment into the trials was organized by age into subgroups of 18-55, 56-69 and 70-plus years, and those subgroups contained roughly 150, 30 and 60 TCR-sequenced participants, respectively. Summary of the overall study and its limitations: Reportedly, close to half of the unique spike-specific TCRs recognized epitopes lying outside the regions that are mutated in the B.1.351 and B.1.1.7 variants. In the small 56-69-year group, the increase in depth fell short of significance, most likely because of low power. The vaccine-associated CD4 TCRs covered the entire spike protein, and the dominant responses fell in regions 160-218 and 743-854. Because no day 14 peak-response samples were available, repertoires were characterized only after the peak T cell response. Conclusions about previously exposed vaccinees are limited because only a handful of AZD1222 recipients were SARS-CoV-2 seropositive at baseline. Spike-specific TCR breadth and depth rose significantly after two AZD1222 doses compared with day 0 and with MenACWY recipients. Participants were mostly white British, with more females than males. The authors suggested clonal diversity may have been underestimated.

The germline V end is reduced by 4 bases and the J end by 3 bases; junction bases left unmatched: 2. The germline V gene (reference sequence) sets CDR1 to LGHDT and CDR2 to YNNKEL. Its CDR3 holds 13 amino acids, cysteine through phenylalanine. Kept here is only the CDR3 DNA, which spans 39 bases and is read in frame from base 1. Worth noting for this clone: The antigen it recognizes is unknown. No much larger clone is present one base from it, and per-base qualities are unavailable.

The time point label on this specimen signifies: baseline before first vaccination. Vaccinee samples were obtained from the UK trials COV001 and COV002, which included a single-blind randomized controlled phase 2/3 trial of AZD1222 (ChAdOx1 nCoV-19) in healthy adults. For TCRbeta chain sequencing, PBMC samples from trial participants were taken at day 0 and at day 28 after the second dose. The CDR3 regions of human TCRbeta chains were analyzed by immunosequencing. Turning to the authors' computational methods: Repertoire TCRs were checked for matches against a reference library of SARS-CoV-2-specific TCRs that had been generated using the MIRA antigen-specificity platform. Breadth was defined as the fraction of unique TCRs that were SARS-CoV-2-associated. Depth was defined as the fraction of total T cells that were SARS-CoV-2-associated. Using the MIRA data, each spike-specific TCR was mapped to the spike region that the TCR reacts to and placed in a CD4 or CD8 class. Log10-transformed breadth and depth values were compared by one-way ANOVA with Sidak's multiple comparisons tests. TCRdb limited this immuneACCESS table to in-frame rearrangements with V and J called. A share of clones is missing; checked studies link under half to unresolved V genes, and the rest is unexplained. That table gives V, J and clone size, and the DNA gave D and trimming. This sample is represented by about 140,000 clones; just over 90% of them were singletons. The ten largest account for around 3.7% of the sample.

This chain joins TRBV3-1 (or the pseudogene TRBV3-2) to TRBJ2-7; 8 nucleotides in the junction match TRBD2. This clonotype was sampled from an adult in good health. Sequenced material: peripheral blood, taken on day 0 of AZD1222 vaccination. CDR3 protein: CASSPGLVYEQYF. The bases are TGTGCCAGCAGCCCGGGACTAGTCTACGAGCAGTACTTC.